Described below is a single TCR beta chain sequence and its context. A read error may produce the germline difference seen at one junction end. One entry per CDR3 protein results from TCRdb running MiXCR on the 5' RACE reads. The sample has some 150,000 distinct CDR3 sequences; 4.1% are singletons. This record comes from a study of human T cells and chemical hapten exposure. Across the whole study: The study traced per-sample TCR yield variation mainly to small differences in pooled library volumes.

Extraction yielded total RNA from whole blood (unfractionated). The CDR3 sequence is 14 residues long. Germline V gene lookup returns CDR1 SEHNR and CDR2 FQNEAQ (reference sequence). This TCR derives from a female donor in good health. The rearrangement joins TRBV7-9 to TRBJ1-4; D is ambiguous. The DNA for the CDR3 is TGTACCAGCAGCAGTAGGGCAACTAATGAAAAACTGTTTTTT. Translation: CTSSSRATNEKLFF. The full variable domain, completed using reference TRBV7-9 and TRBJ1-4, is DTGVSQNPRHKITKRGQNVTFRCDPISEHNRLYWYRQTLGQGPEFLTYFQNEAQLEKSRLLSDRFSAERPKGSFSTLEIQRTEQGDSAMYLCTSSSRATNEKLFFGSGTQLSVL.